The rows below give T cell receptor beta chains drawn from one sample of a study of blood T cell repertoires in COVID-19. Generated by immunoSEQ multiplex PCR, the TCRdb table keeps only in-frame clones and is missing some. This table holds 25,000 to 35,000 clones, about 80% found once. Specimen: peripheral blood. Receptor source: a woman of 80 years or more with acute or convalescent COVID-19. Each CDR3 is given without its conserved first and last residue. The listing skips clone size in some rows; elsewhere it reads once, few, many or a size class.

clone_size | j_call | cdr3_length | v_call | cdr3_aa
. | TRBJ1-1 | 12 | TRBV15 | ATSTHTLNTEAF
. | TRBJ2-7 | 9 | TRBV29-1 | SALLNYEQY
. | TRBJ2-7 | 15 | TRBV30 | AWSDFKKTGSSYEQY
. | TRBJ1-3 | 11 | TRBV12-3/TRBV12-4 | ASSLNMGNTIY
. | TRBJ2-7 | 11 | TRBV5-1 | ASSYATGREQY
. | TRBJ2-7 | 16 | TRBV10-3 | AISAGQGALAGVSEQY
once | TRBJ1-5 | 11 | TRBV2 | ASSQNRAEPQH
. | TRBJ2-1 | 15 | TRBV2 | ASSDRAGGPLYNEQF
once | TRBJ1-3 | 11 | TRBV18 | ASSPNRDDTIY
. | TRBJ1-2 | 13 | TRBV5-1 | ASSPQGATLDGYT
. | TRBJ1-1 | 12 | TRBV18 | ASSPAIGTNEAF
. | TRBJ2-7 | 13 | TRBV5-4 | ASSPGQGVSYEQY
. | TRBJ1-6 | 12 | TRBV11-2 | ASSPGTPNSPLH
. | TRBJ2-7 | 16 | TRBV4-1 | ASSRGLRLAGPTDEQY
. | TRBJ2-3 | 16 | TRBV4-3 | ASSQAPLAGVGSDTQY
. | TRBJ2-1 | 12 | TRBV5-1 | ASTSGGTHNEQF
. | TRBJ2-2 | 12 | TRBV7-2 | ASSPESNTGELF
. | TRBJ1-5 | 13 | TRBV15 | ATSRDTDSNQPQH
. | TRBJ2-5 | 12 | TRBV5-1 | ASRSQGLIETQY
. | TRBJ1-1 | 14 | TRBV6-1 | ASSGTGRAMNTEAF
. | TRBJ1-5 | 13 | TRBV28 | ASSYSASGNQPQH
. | TRBJ2-1 | 15 | TRBV11-2 | ASSIRPGSSGSNEQF
. | TRBJ1-6 | 13 | TRBV4-3 | ASSHDRGNNSPLH
. | TRBJ2-1 | 12 | TRBV30 | AWSPGYGKGEQF
. | TRBJ2-7 | 15 | TRBV7-9 | ASSAPGTSGTLYEQY
. | TRBJ1-5 | 14 | TRBV3-1/TRBV3-2 | ASSAHRGTGTQPQH
few | TRBJ2-3 | 13 | TRBV19 | ASSIAAGQTDTQY
. | TRBJ1-1 | 12 | TRBV11-1 | ASSSDRGDTEAF
. | TRBJ2-2 | 12 | TRBV5-1 | ASSLVREVGELF
. | TRBJ2-7 | 14 | TRBV7-2 | ASSLGGGAPRFEQY
. | TRBJ2-7 | 13 | TRBV6-2/TRBV6-3 | ASSQRTSESYEQY
. | TRBJ1-3 | 11 | TRBV2 | ASSPTGGNTIY
. | TRBJ1-5 | 11 | TRBV7-9 | ASSAQGTQPQH
few | TRBJ1-1 | 10 | TRBV6-5 | ASSPVNTEAF
. | TRBJ1-4 | 13 | TRBV7-2 | ASSLGGRADEKLF
. | TRBJ2-7 | 13 | TRBV28 | ASSLTDHSSYEQY
. | TRBJ2-3 | 12 | TRBV2 | ASSEQGITDTQY
. | TRBJ1-2 | 12 | TRBV9 | ASSVDDRVSGYT
few | TRBJ1-3 | 13 | TRBV10-2 | ASSAGRISGNTIY
. | TRBJ2-7 | 13 | TRBV27 | ASSLKVGERNEQY
. | TRBJ2-3 | 13 | TRBV19 | ASSVLAGLTDTQY
. | TRBJ1-5 | 13 | TRBV10-3 | AISEFQLPNQPQH
. | TRBJ1-6 | 18 | TRBV9 | ASSVGRETGGGLLNSPLH
. | TRBJ2-1 | 19 | TRBV5-1 | ASSWGQGISGREANYNEQF
. | TRBJ2-3 | 12 | TRBV24-1 | ATSDLQFTDTQY
. | TRBJ1-1 | 13 | TRBV7-2 | ASSPDRVSNTEAF
. | TRBJ2-4 | 11 | TRBV7-9 | ASSYPGLGIQY
. | TRBJ2-2 | 14 | TRBV10-3 | AISGAVAVNTGELF
. | TRBJ1-2 | 12 | TRBV5-6 | ASILQGAFYGYT
. | TRBJ1-4 | 13 | TRBV27 | ASMRTIATNEKLF
once | TRBJ2-7 | 13 | TRBV7-8 | ASSPPGQVTYEQY
. | TRBJ1-2 | 12 | TRBV7-2 | ASSLGGVIYGYT
. | TRBJ2-1 | 15 | TRBV27 | ASDRDYARRGSNEQF
. | TRBJ2-3 | 10 | TRBV27 | ASRSTGSTQY